One and the same sample provided the 25 T cell receptor beta chains below, sequenced in a study of blood T cell repertoires in COVID-19. Measured with immunoSEQ multiplex PCR; TCRdb has only the in-frame clones, and not every one. This sample has about 130,000 clones, with approximately 83% found just once. What was sequenced was peripheral blood. The source of these receptors is a woman aged 80 or older with acute or convalescent COVID-19.

The rearrangement joins TRBV10-3 to TRBJ2-1, with TRBD2 identical over 10 bases. Germline V CDR1 and CDR2: ENHRY, SYGVKD. V was pared by 2 bases and J by 9 bases, with 10 bases of the junction left unmatched. This CDR3 has 16 amino acids. The CDR3 is CAISEPKRGLAFEQFF. The CDR3 region has the DNA TGTGCCATCAGTGAGCCGAAAAGGGGACTAGCGTTTGAGCAGTTCTTC.

V gene TRBV28 combines with J gene TRBJ1-1; D is perhaps TRBD1 (5 bases). Germline V CDR1 and CDR2: MDHEN, SYDVKM. The CDR3 runs 13 residues. V was clipped by 5 bases and J by 0 bases, with 7 bases between them. Here the CDR3 reads CASSPTVNTEAFF. The DNA of the CDR3 is TGTGCCAGCAGTCCGACAGTGAACACTGAAGCTTTCTTT.

The rearrangement uses TRBV6-5 and TRBJ1-1; D gene unclear. Germline V gene sequence: CDR1 MNHEY, CDR2 SVGAGI. V was clipped by 8 bases and J by 0 bases, with 7 bases between them. This CDR3 region has 12 residues. CDR3 in DNA: TGTGCCAGCCAGGCTATGAACACTGAAGCTTTCTTT. Encoded protein: CASQAMNTEAFF.

The chain carries TRBV5-4 and TRBJ1-4, with D possibly being TRBD1 (6 bases). Germline V CDR1 and CDR2: SGHNT, YYREEE (reference sequence). The CDR3 is 16 residues long. V dropped 4 bases and J dropped 0 bases, with 13 bases sitting between them. The CDR3 nucleotides read TGTGCCAGCAGCGAGAGGACAGCTACAACTAATGAAAAACTGTTTTTT. It codes for CASSERTATTNEKLFF.

V and J are TRBV2 and TRBJ1-1; TRBD1 agrees at 9 bases. V was clipped by 2 bases and J by 4 bases; unmatched bases: 2. Per germline, CDR1 SNHLY and CDR2 FYNNEI. This CDR3 comprises 14 residues. The CDR3 loop is CASSERTGVTEAFF. CDR3 nucleotides: TGTGCCAGCAGTGAAAGGACAGGGGTCACTGAAGCTTTCTTT.

The CDR3 DNA reads TGTGCTAGTAGCGGGGGGGCGGGCACGCAGTATTTT. It specifies CASSGGAGTQYF. The V and J genes are TRBV12-5 and TRBJ2-3, with TRBD2 identical over 10 bases. The CDR3 length is 12 residues. The V and J ends lost 8 bases and 9 bases, in that order; junction bases with no gene match: 5. In germline, CDR1 is LGHNT, CDR2 FRNRAP.

The chain couples TRBV5-1 to TRBJ1-2; 10 bases agree with TRBD1. Germline V gene data show CDR1 as SGHRS and CDR2 as YFSETQ. There are 16 residues in the CDR3. V shed 3 bases and J 3 bases; nucleotides not matched to a gene: 8. CDR3 nucleotides: TGCGCCAGCAGCTCCGGGACAGGGGTTGAGGACTATGGCTACACCTTC. Its protein product is CASSSGTGVEDYGYTF.

The rearrangement uses TRBV29-1 and TRBJ1-4; tentative D call: TRBD1 (6 bases). The CDR3 is 12 residues long. V lost 4 bases, J lost 4 bases, and 7 bases lay in between. Germline CDR1 and CDR2: SQVTM and ANQGSEA. The CDR3 coding sequence is TGCAGCGTTGGGACAGATAATGAAAAACTGTTTTTT. This gives the protein CSVGTDNEKLFF.

The chain employs TRBV18 and TRBJ1-2; weak D call: TRBD1 (5 bases). CDR1 and CDR2 (germline): KGHSH, LQKENI. CDR3 size: 13 residues. Trimming stripped 3 bases from V and 4 bases from J, with 9 bases between. The CDR3 nucleotides are TGTGCCAGCTCACCCGGACAAGTCTATGGCTACACCTTC. This sequence encodes CASSPGQVYGYTF.

This chain links TRBV15 with TRBJ1-1; 7 nucleotides match TRBD1. CDR1 and CDR2 (germline): LNHNV, YYDKDF (reference sequence). This CDR3 contains 14 residues. V lost 3 bases and J lost 1; bases outside the gene matches: 2. The CDR3 DNA reads TGTGCCACCAGCAGCCGACAGGGGAACACTGAAGCTTTCTTT. This codes for CATSSRQGNTEAFF.

J is TRBJ1-1 and V is TRBV7-2, with 7 bases identical to TRBD1. This CDR3 spans 13 amino acids. The V segment lost 1 base and the J segment 4 bases; nucleotides outside the gene matches: 0. Germline CDR1 reads SGHTA; CDR2 reads FQGNSA. The CDR3, as DNA: TGTGCCAGCAGCTTAGGGGACAGCACTGAAGCTTTCTTT. Amino acids: CASSLGDSTEAFF.

This CDR3 reads CASSLRGRGSGYTF. As DNA, the CDR3 is TGTGCCAGCAGCTTGAGGGGGCGAGGGAGTGGCTACACCTTC. This chain joins TRBV5-8 and TRBJ1-2, with 7 bases aligning to TRBD1. Germline V gene sequence: CDR1 SGHTS, CDR2 YDEGEE. Trimming took 1 base from V and 7 from J; bases not matched to a gene: 7. The CDR3 covers 14 residues. Full variable domain (remainder filled in from reference TRBV5-8 and TRBJ1-2): EAGVTQSPTHLIKTRGQQATLRCSPISGHTSVYWYQQALGLGLQFLLWYDEGEERNRGNFPPRFSGRQFPNYSSELNVNALELEDSALYLCASSLRGRGSGYTFGSGTRLTVV.

The rearrangement uses TRBV11-2 and TRBJ1-3, with D unclear. CDR3 length equals 13 residues. V lost 5 bases and J 1 base, leaving 6 bases between the germline ends. Germline-derived CDR1 and CDR2 are SGHAT and FQNNGV. CDR3 coding DNA: TGTGCCAGCAGCCTACAGTCTGGAAACACCATATATTTT. Translated, it gives CASSLQSGNTIYF.

This sequence joins TRBV4-3 and TRBJ2-3; D unclear. V was trimmed by 0 bases and J by 4 bases, leaving 14 bases between them. The V gene's germline CDR1 is LGHNA and CDR2 YSLEER. The CDR3 totals 16 residues. The DNA for the CDR3 is TGCGCCAGCAGCCAAGATAGGTCGGCGGTGGCAGATACGCAGTATTTT. As protein: CASSQDRSAVADTQYF.

V usage is TRBV27 and J usage is TRBJ1-1; possible D gene TRBD1, 5 bases. This CDR3 has 14 amino acids. Germline V gives CDR1 MNHEY, CDR2 SMNVEV (reference sequence). Trimming took 4 bases from V and 4 from J, leaving 13 bases between them. The chain's CDR3 is CASSSNQGATEAFF. The DNA of the CDR3 is TGTGCCAGCAGTTCCAACCAAGGGGCCACTGAAGCTTTCTTT.

The chain carries TRBV7-2 and TRBJ1-3, with D tentatively TRBD1 (5 bases). V was pared by 2 bases and J by 1 base, with 9 bases between. CDR1 SGHTA and CDR2 FQGNSA come from the germline V gene. The CDR3 consists of 15 residues. CDR3 nucleotides: TGTGCCAGCAGCTTATGGGGGGGGTCTGGAAACACCATATATTTT. Protein sequence: CASSLWGGSGNTIYF. The complete variable domain, with remaining parts taken from reference TRBV7-2 and TRBJ1-3, reads GAGVSQSPSNKVTEKGKDVELRCDPISGHTALYWYRQSLGQGLEFLIYFQGNSAPDKSGLPSDRFSAERTGGSVSTLTIQRTQQEDSAVYLCASSLWGGSGNTIYFGEGSWLTVV.

The chain couples TRBV4-2 to TRBJ1-2; D is perhaps TRBD1 (5 bases). The CDR3 runs to 18 residues. CDR1 is LGHNA and CDR2 is YNFKEQ in the germline V gene. V lost 1 base and J 5 bases, leaving 23 bases between the germline ends. This CDR3 is CASSQARGVPSEEYGYTF. The DNA of the CDR3 is TGTGCCAGCAGCCAAGCTCGGGGGGTTCCGTCGGAAGAATATGGCTACACCTTC.

This clone turned up a few times. The gene calls are TRBV19 and TRBJ1-4; TRBD1 is a possible D gene (6 bases). V was cut by 3 bases and J by 3 bases, with 11 bases left in between. CDR1 and CDR2 (germline): LNHDA, SQIVND (reference sequence). The CDR3 extends over 15 amino acids. The CDR3 region is CASSIGGPSNEKLFF. CDR3 nucleotide sequence: TGTGCCAGTAGTATCGGGGGGCCATCTAATGAAAAACTGTTTTTT.

The chain is built from TRBV28 and TRBJ1-2; TRBD1 might be the D (5 bases). The V end was cut by 5 bases, the J end by 8 bases, with 21 bases between. This CDR3 is built from 15 residues. Germline lookup yields CDR1 MDHEN and CDR2 SYDVKM. CDR3 nucleotide sequence: TGTGCCAGCAGTACTCCTAGGGGCCCCGGGCAAGGCTACACCTTC. Amino acid sequence: CASSTPRGPGQGYTF.

The chain has TRBV20-1 and TRBJ2-2; D is unresolved. Germline V lookup: CDR1 DFQATT, CDR2 SNEGSKA (reference sequence). This CDR3 region has 11 residues. The V and J ends lost 6 bases and 6 bases respectively, with 8 bases between them. The CDR3 nucleotides are TGCAGTGCCGACTCGGCCGGGGAGCTGTTTTTT. It translates to CSADSAGELFF.

The V gene is TRBV18, the J gene TRBJ1-2; D gene unclear. The CDR3 is made up of 11 amino acids. The V and J ends lost 3 bases and 7 bases respectively, with 6 bases between them. CDR1 and CDR2 (germline): KGHSH, LQKENI. DNA of the CDR3: TGTGCCAGCTCACCTGGGAGTGGCTACACCTTC. It yields the protein CASSPGSGYTF.

The chain carries TRBV5-1 and TRBJ2-6; D perhaps matches TRBD1 (6 bases). The germline V gene encodes CDR1 SGHRS and CDR2 YFSETQ. V was cut by 3 bases and J by 3 bases, with 10 bases left in between. The CDR3 is made up of 15 amino acids. For the CDR3, the DNA is TGCGCCAGCAGCTATACAGGGAGTGGGGCCAACGTCCTGACTTTC. This translates into CASSYTGSGANVLTF.

This chain connects TRBV5-1 to TRBJ1-5; 7 bases are a match to TRBD1. This CDR3 contains 13 residues. Losses at the gene ends were 4 bases for V and 5 bases for J; bases not matched to a gene: 3. Per the germline V gene, CDR1 is SGHRS and CDR2 is YFSETQ. The DNA for the CDR3 is TGCGCCAGCAGCCCCACAGGGGATCAGCCCCAGCATTTT. Amino acids: CASSPTGDQPQHF.

Only one count was recorded for this clone. The chain combines TRBV18 with TRBJ1-3, with 10 bases aligning to TRBD1. Germline values: CDR1 KGHSH, CDR2 LQKENI. The CDR3 is 17 residues long. Trimming removed 7 bases from V and 3 bases from J; junction bases left unmatched: 12. In DNA form, the CDR3 reads TGTGCCAGCTTCCTCACCCGACAGGGGGCATTTGGAAACACCATATATTTT. It codes for CASFLTRQGAFGNTIYF.

The table lists this clone with a count of one. The chain recombines TRBV6-1 with TRBJ1-6; no firm D call. Trimming removed 3 bases from V and 9 bases from J, with 15 bases in between. The CDR3 totals 15 residues. Per the germline V gene, CDR1 is MNHNS and CDR2 is SASEGT. CDR3 coding DNA: TGTGCCAGCAGTGAGAAGTTCCCTGGGAGTTCACCCCTCCACTTT. Translating it yields CASSEKFPGSSPLHF.